This record looks at one T cell receptor (beta chain) sequence and its context. Antigen unknown. The data were obtained in a study of T cell clonotyping in hematopoietic cell transplantation. With 5 bases clipped from V and 0 bases from J, the junction kept 5 bases outside the gene matches. The CDR3 runs 15 residues. The germline V gene encodes CDR1 SGHRS and CDR2 YFSETQ. Whole-study findings and limits: Few recipient clonotypes overlapped donors; over 95% were de novo at given depth. Pathologically expanded recipient clonotypes increased progressively from day 30 to day 180 as diversity fell. Cells were unsorted, so CD4 and CD8 contributions were not separated.

TCRdb's table, derived via immunoSEQ multiplex PCR, lists solely in-frame clones and lacks some. The sample shows under 10,000 clones, 80% to 90% of them seen only once. The rearrangement links TRBV5-1 to TRBJ2-3, with TRBD2 matching 8 bases. The clonotype was recovered from a human patient who had an allogeneic stem cell transplant, so the T cells may come from the graft donor. The donor label of this sample is uncertain. Some clones in this sample may be carry-over from other donors' samples. Specimen: PBMCs, collected 180 days after allogeneic stem cell transplant. The CDR3 spells CASSYSGKSTDTQYF. In nucleotides, the CDR3 is TGCGCCAGCAGTTATAGCGGGAAAAGCACAGATACGCAGTATTTT. The complete variable domain, with remaining parts taken from reference TRBV5-1 and TRBJ2-3, reads KAGVTQTPRYLIKTRGQQVTLSCSPISGHRSVSWYQQTPGQGLQFLFEYFSETQRNKGNFPGRFSGRQFSNSRSEMNVSTLELGDSALYLCASSYSGKSTDTQYFGPGTRLTVL.